The rows below give T cell receptor beta chains drawn from one sample of a study of HIV-infected patients and healthy controls. TCRdb independently ran MiXCR on the 5' RACE reads; one entry per CDR3 protein. The sample lists 5,500 or so distinct CDR3 sequences; approximately 9.7% were seen once. The sample was blood, taken during antiretroviral therapy. The receptors come from an adult with HIV infection. Each CDR3 is given with its conserved first and last residue. Fields, in order: V gene, D gene, J gene, clone size, CDR3 DNA, CDR3 protein. D genes are given only for firm matches. Clone size is given for some rows only: seen once, a few or many times, or a class if the clone is expanded.

TRBV30	-	TRBJ1-5	many	TGTGCCTGGAGTCGGCAGGGTGACAGCAATCAGCCCCAGCATTTT	CAWSRQGDSNQPQHF
TRBV7-8	TRBD2	TRBJ2-2	many	TGTGCCAGCAGCTTAGTTGGGGCTAGCGGGAGTCATCCCCGGGAGCTGTTTTTT	CASSLVGASGSHPRELFF
TRBV7-6	-	TRBJ2-1	many	TGTGCCAGCAGCTTAGGCCGATACAATGAGCAGTTCTTC	CASSLGRYNEQFF
TRBV7-2	TRBD2	TRBJ2-5	medium-sized	TGTGCCAGCAGCGCGGGACTAGCGGGAGGGCAAGAGACCCAGTACTTC	CASSAGLAGGQETQYF
TRBV2	TRBD1	TRBJ1-1	many	TGTGCCAGCAAACCCGGGACAGGGAGGATTGAAGCTTTCTTT	CASKPGTGRIEAFF
TRBV6-6	-	TRBJ1-3	medium-sized	TGTGCCAGCACCGAGGGGTGGGGGCAAAGCTCTGGAAACACCATATATTTT	CASTEGWGQSSGNTIYF
TRBV2	-	TRBJ1-1	many	TGTGCCAGCAGTGAGCGAAGCATGAACACTGAAGCTTTCTTT	CASSERSMNTEAFF
TRBV12-3/TRBV12-4	TRBD1	TRBJ2-7	-	TGTGCCAGCAGTTTTCAGGGACAGGGGTACGAGCAGTACTTC	CASSFQGQGYEQYF
TRBV7-2	TRBD1	TRBJ1-3	many	TGTGCCAGCAGAAGGACAGGGGGCCTCGCCTCTGGAAACACCATATATTTT	CASRRTGGLASGNTIYF
TRBV19	-	TRBJ1-5	medium-sized	TGTGCCAGTAGTTGGGGATCATATAGCAATCAGCCCCAGCATTTT	CASSWGSYSNQPQHF
TRBV5-6	-	TRBJ2-3	-	TGTGCCAGCAGCGCGCTGGACAGCCGACTCACAGATACGCAGTATTTT	CASSALDSRLTDTQYF
TRBV5-6	-	TRBJ2-7	-	TGTGCCAGCAGCTTGGAAGGGTTCTCCTACGAGCAGTACTTC	CASSLEGFSYEQYF
TRBV6-5	-	TRBJ2-7	large	TGTGCCAGCAGTTATGGTCCAAACCACTACGAGCAGTACTTC	CASSYGPNHYEQYF
TRBV19	TRBD2	TRBJ2-7	-	TGTGCCAGTAGTATGAGCGGGAGCGGATCCTACGAGCAGTACTTC	CASSMSGSGSYEQYF
TRBV2	-	TRBJ2-3	few	TGTGCCAGCAGTGAGGGGCGGTTCAGCACAGATACGCAGTATTTT	CASSEGRFSTDTQYF